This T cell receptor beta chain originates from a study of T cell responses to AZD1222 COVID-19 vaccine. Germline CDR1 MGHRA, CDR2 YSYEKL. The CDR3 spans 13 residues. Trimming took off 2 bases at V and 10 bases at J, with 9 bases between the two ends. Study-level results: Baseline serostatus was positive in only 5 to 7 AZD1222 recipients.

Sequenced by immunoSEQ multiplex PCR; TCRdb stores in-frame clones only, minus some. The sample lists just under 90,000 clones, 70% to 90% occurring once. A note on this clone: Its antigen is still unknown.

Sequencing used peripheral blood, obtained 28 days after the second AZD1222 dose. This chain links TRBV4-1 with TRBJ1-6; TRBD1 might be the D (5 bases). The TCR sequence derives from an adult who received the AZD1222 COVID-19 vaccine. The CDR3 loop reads CASSQMGDSPLHF. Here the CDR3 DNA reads TGCGCCAGCAGCCAAATGGGGGACTCACCCCTCCACTTT.